One sample yielded the 23 T cell receptor beta chains listed below, sequenced in a study of cytomegalovirus exposure and HLA in healthy donors. This PCR relied on a set of 60 Vbeta primers and 13 Jbeta primers. Method: immunoSEQ multiplex PCR; TCRdb's copy keeps in-frame clones and lacks some. The sample lists 100,000 to 150,000 clones, over 65% occurring once. Sequencing was carried out using PBMCs. The receptors stem from a young man in good health and CMV-seropositive.

The gene calls are TRBV19 and TRBJ2-5, with 7 bases fitting TRBD1. J gave up 3 bases and V 7 bases, and 11 bases lay outside the gene matches. Per the germline V gene, CDR1 is LNHDA and CDR2 is SQIVND (reference sequence). This CDR3 spans 15 amino acids. The CDR3 here is CASMGVGQRKETQYF. In DNA form, the CDR3 reads TGTGCCAGTATGGGTGTGGGACAGCGTAAAGAGACCCAGTACTTC. Looking up the rest from reference TRBV19 and TRBJ2-5 gives the full variable domain: DGGITQSPKYLFRKEGQNVTLSCEQNLNHDAMYWYRQDPGQGLRLIYYSQIVNDFQKGDIAEGYSVSREKKESFPLTVTSAQKNPTAFYLCASMGVGQRKETQYFGPGTRLLVL.

V usage is TRBV5-1 and J usage is TRBJ2-1, with 7 bases lining up with TRBD1. V was clipped by 4 bases and J by 4 bases; unmatched bases: 11. CDR3 length: 16 amino acids. CDR1 SGHRS and CDR2 YFSETQ come from the germline V gene. CDR3: CASSHPRDRGYNEQFF. The DNA for the CDR3 is TGCGCCAGCAGCCACCCCCGGGACAGAGGGTACAATGAGCAGTTCTTC.

The chain joins TRBV7-9 to TRBJ1-3, with D possibly being TRBD1 (6 bases). Germline-derived CDR1 and CDR2 are SEHNR and FQNEAQ (reference sequence). CDR3 size: 15 residues. Trimming removed 6 bases at V and 4 bases at J, with 16 bases between. For the CDR3, the DNA is TGTGCCAGCAGTCCTCAGGGGCTGGGAGGAAACACCATATATTTT. Amino acids: CASSPQGLGGNTIYF. Full variable domain (missing parts from reference TRBV7-9 and TRBJ1-3): DTGVSQNPRHKITKRGQNVTFRCDPISEHNRLYWYRQTLGQGPEFLTYFQNEAQLEKSRLLSDRFSAERPKGSFSTLEIQRTEQGDSAMYLCASSPQGLGGNTIYFGEGSWLTVV.

The chain is built from TRBV5-1 and TRBJ1-5, with 10 bases fitting TRBD1. Per the germline V gene, CDR1 is SGHRS and CDR2 is YFSETQ. CDR3 length equals 17 residues. Trimming removed 2 bases from V and 4 bases from J; junction bases left unmatched: 9. This chain's CDR3 is CASSLIPRGQGNQPQHF. The CDR3 bases are TGCGCCAGCAGCTTAATCCCGCGGGGACAGGGGAATCAGCCCCAGCATTTT.

V usage is TRBV6-4 and J usage is TRBJ2-3; 7 nucleotides match TRBD1. Germline CDR1 MRHNA, CDR2 SNTAGT. The ends lost 10 bases at V and 2 bases at J; junction bases unmatched: 15. The CDR3 contains 16 residues. The CDR3 reads CATTTGYDLHTDTQYF. Written as DNA, the CDR3 is TGTGCCACCACGACAGGGTATGATCTGCACACAGATACGCAGTATTTT.

The J gene is TRBJ2-7, the V gene TRBV6-5; tentative D call: TRBD1 (6 bases). Trimming left V 2 bases short and J 5 bases short, with 13 bases between. Germline V lookup: CDR1 MNHEY, CDR2 SVGAGI. The CDR3 extends over 14 amino acids. This CDR3 reads CASSYAQGLDEQYF. The CDR3 region has the DNA TGTGCCAGCAGTTACGCTCAGGGGCTAGACGAGCAGTACTTC.

The chain combines TRBV2 with TRBJ2-5, with a tentative D call TRBD1 (5 bases). The V end was cut by 4 bases, the J end by 4 bases, with 13 bases between. Germline CDR1 SNHLY, CDR2 FYNNEI. The CDR3 has 14 amino acids. This CDR3 is CASSVSGSGETQYF. The CDR3 nucleotides read TGTGCCAGCAGTGTGTCAGGGTCGGGAGAGACCCAGTACTTC.

V usage is TRBV6-1 and J usage is TRBJ2-1, with 11 bases identical to TRBD2. This CDR3 has 15 amino acids. V was clipped by 4 bases and J by 8 bases; unmatched bases: 7. Germline V gene data show CDR1 as MNHNS and CDR2 as SASEGT. The CDR3 reads CASSVSGGAGYEQFF. In nucleotides, the CDR3 is TGTGCCAGCAGTGTTAGCGGGGGGGCTGGCTATGAGCAGTTCTTC.

This clone was observed a single time. The chain uses TRBV28 and TRBJ1-1; tentatively, D is TRBD1 (5 bases). The CDR3 length is 15 residues. Trimming took off 6 bases at V and 4 bases at J, with 18 bases between the two ends. Looked up from germline, CDR1 is MDHEN and CDR2 is SYDVKM. In DNA, the CDR3 is TGTGCCAGCAGCCGAAGGACAAGCCCGGCCACTGAAGCTTTCTTT. Translation: CASSRRTSPATEAFF.

V usage is TRBV29-1 and J usage is TRBJ2-3, with 7 positions matching TRBD1. Germline-derived CDR1 and CDR2 are SQVTM and ANQGSEA. The junction had 13 bases not matched to a gene; V was cut back by 7 bases and J by 9 bases. This CDR3 has 13 amino acids. The CDR3: CSGLGQTSGTQYF. CDR3 nucleotide sequence: TGCAGCGGGCTGGGACAGACCTCAGGGACGCAGTATTTT.

V usage is TRBV29-1 and J usage is TRBJ1-3, with no clear D. CDR3 length: 13 amino acids. CDR1 and CDR2 (germline): SQVTM, ANQGSEA. V lost 5 bases and J lost 0, with 8 bases in between. As DNA, the CDR3 is TGCAGCGTTAAACCGAGCTCTGGAAACACCATATATTTT. Encoded protein: CSVKPSSGNTIYF.

In its sample, this clone was seen a few times. This chain links TRBV6-5 with TRBJ1-1; D remains ambiguous. V lost 3 bases and J lost 4, with 9 bases in between. This CDR3 contains 13 residues. The germline gives CDR1 MNHEY, CDR2 SVGAGI. The DNA for the CDR3 is TGTGCCAGCAGTTATGCGGGAGGCACTGAAGCTTTCTTT. It codes for CASSYAGGTEAFF.

V is TRBV10-3 and J is TRBJ2-3, with D perhaps TRBD2 (7 bases). The germline V gene encodes CDR1 ENHRY and CDR2 SYGVKD. Between the trimmed V and J ends, which lost 2 bases and 0 bases, there was a span of 12 bases. The CDR3 loop spans 16 amino acids. The CDR3 region is CAISEGGGGSTDTQYF. DNA of the CDR3: TGTGCCATCAGTGAGGGAGGGGGGGGAAGCACAGATACGCAGTATTTT.

The chain uses TRBV6-1 and TRBJ1-6; tentatively, D is TRBD1 (6 bases). The germline CDR1 and CDR2 sequences are MNHNS and SASEGT. The length of the CDR3 is 14 residues. V was trimmed by 10 bases and J by 7 bases, leaving 17 bases between them. CDR3 sequence (DNA): TGTGCCACCCCGGACAGACCTGAAAATTCACCCCTCCACTTT. Translating gives CATPDRPENSPLHF.

The chain carries TRBV28 and TRBJ1-2; D gene uncertain. V was clipped by 4 bases and J by 2 bases, with 14 bases between them. This CDR3 is 15 amino acids long. Germline lookup yields CDR1 MDHEN and CDR2 SYDVKM. CDR3 nucleotide sequence: TGTGCCAGCAGTTCCCCCGTGACACAGAACTATGGCTACACCTTC. Amino acids: CASSSPVTQNYGYTF.

The CDR3, as DNA: TGTGCCAGCAGTTACCGACAGGGCAACTATGGCTACACCTTC. Translated, it gives CASSYRQGNYGYTF. The rearrangement joins TRBV6-5 to TRBJ1-2; 7 bases fit TRBD1. The CDR3 extends over 14 amino acids. Trimming took 2 bases from V and 2 from J; bases not matched to a gene: 2. Germline CDR1 reads MNHEY; CDR2 reads SVGAGI.

The chain joins TRBV6-5 to TRBJ2-7, with 9 bases fitting TRBD1. Looked up from germline, CDR1 is MNHEY and CDR2 is SVGAGI. The CDR3 covers 14 residues. V lost 5 bases and J lost 5; bases outside the gene matches: 7. CDR3 residues: CASSPGTGFNEQYF. CDR3 DNA: TGTGCCAGCAGTCCCGGGACAGGGTTTAACGAGCAGTACTTC.

The CDR3 region has the DNA TGTGCCAGCAGCCTAATGAACACTGAAGCTTTCTTT. Its translation: CASSLMNTEAFF. This chain uses TRBV7-2 with TRBJ1-1; the D is unclear. In germline, CDR1 is SGHTA, CDR2 FQGNSA. V was clipped by 5 bases and J by 0 bases, with 4 bases between them. CDR3 length: 12 residues.

The J gene is TRBJ1-1, the V gene TRBV2; D may be TRBD1 (5 bases). V lost 0 bases and J 9 bases, leaving 20 bases between the germline ends. Germline V gene lookup returns CDR1 SNHLY and CDR2 FYNNEI. The CDR3 contains 16 residues. CDR3 coding DNA: TGTGCCAGCAGTGAAGCGCAGGGCAGGGTCTTACCGAAAGCTTTCTTT. Translated, it gives CASSEAQGRVLPKAFF.

This clone is a singleton in its sample. V gene TRBV4-1 combines with J gene TRBJ2-3; 12 nucleotides agree with TRBD1. Germline trimming cut 2 bases from V and 4 bases from J; bases unmatched to any gene: 10. The CDR3 totals 18 residues. Germline CDR1 is MGHRA and CDR2 is YSYEKL. The chain's CDR3 is CASSQPGQGASLPDTQYF. CDR3 nucleotide sequence: TGCGCCAGCAGCCAACCGGGACAGGGGGCATCTCTGCCAGATACGCAGTATTTT.

This clone was counted only a few times. The genes are TRBV6-5 and TRBJ1-1; 7 bases fit TRBD1. The CDR3 covers 14 residues. In germline, CDR1 is MNHEY, CDR2 SVGAGI. V was pared by 6 bases and J by 6 bases, with 10 bases of the junction left unmatched. The chain's CDR3 is CASSQGGIISEAFF. CDR3 DNA: TGTGCCAGCAGCCAGGGGGGAATAATCTCTGAAGCTTTCTTT.

V and J are TRBV13 and TRBJ1-2; TRBD1 matches 8 bases. V gave up 4 bases and J gave up 8 bases; unmatched junction bases: 18. Germline assignment: CDR1 PRHDT and CDR2 FYEKMQ (reference sequence). This CDR3 region has 17 residues. CDR3 loop: CASSWYFTGGKGGGYTF. Written as DNA, the CDR3 is TGTGCCAGCAGCTGGTACTTCACAGGGGGGAAAGGAGGCGGCTACACCTTC. Full variable domain (rest looked up from reference TRBV13 and TRBJ1-2): AAGVIQSPRHLIKEKRETATLKCYPIPRHDTVYWYQQGPGQDPQFLISFYEKMQSDKGSIPDRFSAQQFSDYHSELNMSSLELGDSALYFCASSWYFTGGKGGGYTFGSGTRLTVV.

V usage is TRBV6-6 and J usage is TRBJ1-2, with D perhaps matching TRBD1 (5 bases). The germline V gene encodes CDR1 MNHNY and CDR2 SVGAGI (reference sequence). Trimming shortened V by 1 base and J by 7 bases, and 19 bases separated the two germline ends. This CDR3 has 16 residues. The CDR3 DNA is TGTGCCAGCAGTTACTTACAGGTGCAGGAAAGTTCTGGCTACACCTTC. Protein: CASSYLQVQESSGYTF.